Sequencing of this T cell receptor (beta chain) was carried out in a study of cytomegalovirus exposure and HLA in healthy donors. Study results and caveats: According to reports, the classifier identified cytomegalovirus status with high specificity and sensitivity. V- and J-gene trimming in TCR beta was tied to a missense DCLRE1C variant by an analysis performed later. Most likely, a cluster of highly shared sequence variants arose as a sequencing artifact. In an earlier analysis, about 87% or about 30%: the productive usage of most TCR beta V segments.

V lost 3 bases and J 1 base, leaving 25 bases between the germline ends. This CDR3 region has 20 residues. Germline V gene data show CDR1 as SGDLS and CDR2 as YYNGEE. The PCR made use of 60 Vbeta and 13 Jbeta primers. Some clones are missing from TCRdb's copy, which holds only in-frame ones; the method was immunoSEQ multiplex PCR. The table includes some 130,000 clones, roughly 70% detected once. This clone was recorded a few times. Its antigen remains unknown. This TCR was sampled from a man in his thirties or forties in good health and CMV-seronegative. The sequenced material came from PBMCs. This chain joins TRBV9 and TRBJ2-2, with D perhaps TRBD2 (6 bases). The CDR3 loop reads CASSGGTGPLGRVNTGELFF. For the CDR3, the DNA is TGTGCCAGCAGCGGCGGGACGGGGCCGCTAGGGCGGGTGAACACCGGGGAGCTGTTTTTT.